What follows describes a single T cell receptor (beta chain). Antigen specificity is unknown. The sample belongs to a study of Ad26.COV2.S vaccination and SARS-CoV-2 variants. Broader study findings: For non-spike TCRs, breadth in vaccine recipients resembled that in placebo recipients.

Libraries were prepared by immunoSEQ multiplex PCR; TCRdb keeps only in-frame clonotypes and omits some of them. Of hundreds of thousands of clones in the sample, around 93% were seen once. In germline, CDR1 is SGHAT, CDR2 FQNNGV. The CDR3 covers 11 residues. V was cut by 1 base and J by 14 bases, with 8 bases left in between. The treatment here: around 19 received Ad26.COV2.S at low or high dose, single or two shots; about 5 received placebo; per-sample allocation not given. Sampling was done on day 63 after the first vaccine or placebo injection. This TCR was recovered from a person between 18 and 59 years old who received the Ad26.COV2.S COVID-19 vaccine or a placebo. The chain joins TRBV11-2 to TRBJ1-4; D remains ambiguous. The specimen comprised peripheral blood, sampled in a trial of Ad26.COV2.S vaccine versus placebo. CDR3 protein: CASSLARGLFF. The CDR3 region has the DNA TGTGCCAGCAGCTTAGCGAGAGGGCTGTTTTTT.